This TCR beta chain came from a study of T cell responses to AZD1222 COVID-19 vaccine. Using immunoSEQ multiplex PCR, the repertoire was profiled, and TCRdb retains in-frame clones only, with some absent. The sample shows 95,000 to 150,000 clones, around 89% of them seen only once. Findings of the study overall: No day 14 peak samples; only post-peak repertoires were characterized. As reported, nearly half of all spike-specific TCRs target variant regions that are unmutated. Only a handful of AZD1222 recipients tested seropositive at baseline.

About this clone: What it binds is not known.

This sequence originates from an adult in good health. The sequencing here drew on peripheral blood, taken on day 0 of MenACWY control vaccination.

The CDR3, as DNA: TGTGCCAGCAGCTTAATTACGGGAATCTCCTACAATGAGCAGTTCTTC. Protein sequence: CASSLITGISYNEQFF. This chain links TRBV7-6 with TRBJ2-1; a weak D match, TRBD2 (5 bases). V was cut by 2 bases and J by 0 bases, with 11 bases left in between. CDR1 is SGHVS and CDR2 is FNYEAQ in the germline V gene. The CDR3 is 16 amino acids.